This T cell receptor (beta chain) was documented in a study of HIV-infected patients and healthy controls. Whole-study results and caveats: The seeming recovery of the Gini index after therapy in HIV-infected patients vanished in size-matched data. HIV-infected patients shared fewer CDR3 sequences between individuals than healthy controls.

This clonotype is medium-sized by share. Its antigen remains unknown. Whole blood was used without fractionation, so all unsorted peripheral T cells were included. An approximately 2.4 ml peripheral blood sample was taken for RNA. The CDR3 totals 13 residues. The germline V gene has CDR1 MGHDK and CDR2 SYGVNS. Trimming removed 8 bases from V and 4 bases from J, with 14 bases in between. Reverse transcription used about 500 ng RNA and constant-region primers for alpha and beta. Using multiplexing indices, alpha and beta chain libraries were generated apart by chain-specific third strand synthesis. Ligation attached cDNA to a 5' RACE adapter that carried a random hexamer and SP2 site. TCRdb reanalysed the 5' RACE reads using MiXCR and keeps one entry per CDR3 protein. The sample consists of 8,000 to 13,000 distinct CDR3 sequences, under 8.5% of them appearing once.

The chain is built from TRBV25-1 and TRBJ1-2, with TRBD1 as a possible D gene (6 bases). This receptor was obtained from an adult in good health. The material sequenced was blood. The CDR3 region has the DNA TGTGCCAGCGGAAGGGGGTTGGGCTATGGCTACACCTTC. Translation: CASGRGLGYGYTF.